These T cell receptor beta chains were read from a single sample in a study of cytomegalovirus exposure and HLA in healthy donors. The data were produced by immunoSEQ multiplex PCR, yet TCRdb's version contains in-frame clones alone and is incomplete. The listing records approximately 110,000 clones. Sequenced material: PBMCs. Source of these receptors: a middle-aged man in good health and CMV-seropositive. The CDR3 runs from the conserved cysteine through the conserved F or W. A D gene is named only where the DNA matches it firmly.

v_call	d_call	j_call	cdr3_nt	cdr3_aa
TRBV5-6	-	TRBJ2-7	TGTGCCAGCAGCTTGCCCTTCGACGAGCAGTACTTC	CASSLPFDEQYF
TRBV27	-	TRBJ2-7	TGTGCCAGCAGTTTATCGATTCATCCGGACGAGCAGTACTTC	CASSLSIHPDEQYF
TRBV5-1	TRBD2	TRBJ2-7	TGCGCCAGCAGCAAGGAAAGTGGGACTAGCGGGAGGGCCGCCTACGAGCAGTACTTC	CASSKESGTSGRAAYEQYF
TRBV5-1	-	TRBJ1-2	TGCGCCAGCAGCCCGGGGGGAATAGGTGGCTACACCTTC	CASSPGGIGGYTF
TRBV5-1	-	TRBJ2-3	TGCGCCAGCAGCTTGGGAAGGGGTCAAGATACGCAGTATTTT	CASSLGRGQDTQYF
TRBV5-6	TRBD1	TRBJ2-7	TGTGCCAGCAGCAGGACGGACAGGGGGCGCCCCTACGAGCAGTACTTC	CASSRTDRGRPYEQYF
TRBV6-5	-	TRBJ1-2	TGTGCCAGCAGTTACGGGCAGGCTTACTATGGCTACACCTTC	CASSYGQAYYGYTF
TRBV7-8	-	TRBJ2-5	TGTGCCAGCAGTCGAGACCAGGGAGGCGAGACCCAGTACTTC	CASSRDQGGETQYF
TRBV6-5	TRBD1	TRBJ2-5	TGTGCCAGCAGTTCGGGACAGGGGAGACAAGAGACCCAGTACTTC	CASSSGQGRQETQYF
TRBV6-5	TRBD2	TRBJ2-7	TGTGCCAGCGCCCTCGGGAGGACCTACGAGCAGTACTTC	CASALGRTYEQYF
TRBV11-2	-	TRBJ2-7	TGTGCCAGCAGCGCCCTCAGGGGAGCCGTCTACGAGCAGTACTTC	CASSALRGAVYEQYF
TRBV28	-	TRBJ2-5	TGTGCCAGCAGTTCTCCTAAAGAGACCCAGTACTTC	CASSSPKETQYF
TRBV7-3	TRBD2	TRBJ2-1	TGTGCCAGCAGCCTTCTTAAAGGCGCTAGCGGATACAATGAGCAGTTCTTC	CASSLLKGASGYNEQFF
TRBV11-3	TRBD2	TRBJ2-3	TGTGCCAGCAGCGCGACTAGCGGGGGACGCACAGATACGCAGTATTTT	CASSATSGGRTDTQYF
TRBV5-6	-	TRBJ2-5	TGTGCCAGCAGCCGCAGCGCCACGGAGACCCAGTACTTC	CASSRSATETQYF
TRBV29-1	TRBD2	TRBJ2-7	TGCAGCGTTGAAGCGACCGGACTAGCGGTCCACGAGCAGTACTTC	CSVEATGLAVHEQYF
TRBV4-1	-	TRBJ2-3	TGCGCCAGCAGCCAAGGTCCCGGGGGAAGCACAGATACGCAGTATTTT	CASSQGPGGSTDTQYF
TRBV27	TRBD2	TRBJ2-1	TGTGCCAGCAGTTTAGATACTAGCGGGGACTACAATGAGCAGTTCTTC	CASSLDTSGDYNEQFF
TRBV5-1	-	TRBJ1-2	TGCGCCAGCAGCTTGGACAGTCTCTATGGCTACACCTTC	CASSLDSLYGYTF
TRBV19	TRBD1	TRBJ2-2	TGTGCCAGTAGTATTCCTGGGACAGGGAACACCGGGGAGCTGTTTTTT	CASSIPGTGNTGELFF
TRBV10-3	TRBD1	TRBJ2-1	TGTGCCAGCTTAGGACAGGGCCCCTACAATGAGCAGTTCTTC	CASLGQGPYNEQFF
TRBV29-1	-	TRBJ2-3	TGCAGCGTTGATCGGGGTTTAGATACGCAGTATTTT	CSVDRGLDTQYF
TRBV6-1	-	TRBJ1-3	TGTGCCAGCATTTTAGGAAACACCATATATTTT	CASILGNTIYF
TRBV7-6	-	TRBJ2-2	TGTGCCAGCAGCAGAGGACAGTTCACCGGGGAGCTGTTTTTT	CASSRGQFTGELFF
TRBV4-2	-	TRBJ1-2	TGTGCCAGCAGCCAGAGGACAGCTAACTATGGCTACACCTTC	CASSQRTANYGYTF
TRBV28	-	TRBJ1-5	TGTGCCAGCAGTTCCGGCAAGGGAGGGATCCAGCCCCAGCATTTT	CASSSGKGGIQPQHF
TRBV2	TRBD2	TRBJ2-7	TGTGCCAGCAAACTAGGACTAGCGGGAGCCTCGGCCTACGAGCAGTACTTC	CASKLGLAGASAYEQYF
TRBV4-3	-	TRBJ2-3	TGCGCCAGCAGCCAAGGACACTCTAGCACAGATACGCAGTATTTT	CASSQGHSSTDTQYF
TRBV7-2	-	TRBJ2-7	TGTGCCAGCAGCTTATCCCCCTACGAGCAGTACTTC	CASSLSPYEQYF
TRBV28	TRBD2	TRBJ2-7	TGTGCCAGCAGTACCCTCCGGGGGAGGGTCCCCTACGAGCAGTACTTC	CASSTLRGRVPYEQYF
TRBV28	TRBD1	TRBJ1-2	TGTGCCAGCAGAGGCACAGGGGCTAACTATGGCTACACCTTC	CASRGTGANYGYTF
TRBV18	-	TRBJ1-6	TGTGCCAGCTCAATACAGGGTCTGCCCCTCCACTTT	CASSIQGLPLHF
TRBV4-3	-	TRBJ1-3	TGCGCCAGCAGCCAAGTCAGGGAGGGGAGCACCATATATTTT	CASSQVREGSTIYF
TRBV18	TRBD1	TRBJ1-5	TGTGCCAGCTCACTCACACAGGGGGGGACCCCTGAGGCCCAGCATTTT	CASSLTQGGTPEAQHF
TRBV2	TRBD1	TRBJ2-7	TGTGCCAGCAGGCAGATCCGGTGGTGGACAGGGTCCGCCTACGAGCAGTACTTC	CASRQIRWWTGSAYEQYF
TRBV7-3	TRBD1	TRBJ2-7	TGTGCCAGCAGCCTTACAGGGGGCGCCCCGGCCTACGAGCAGTACTTC	CASSLTGGAPAYEQYF
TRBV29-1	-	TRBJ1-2	TGCAGCGTGAGCGGGGACGCAAATATCTATGGCTACACCTTC	CSVSGDANIYGYTF
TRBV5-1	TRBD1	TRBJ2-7	TGCGCCAGCAGCACCGGGACAGCTCCTCTTGAGCAGTACTTC	CASSTGTAPLEQYF
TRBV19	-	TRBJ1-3	TGTGCCAGTATCAGAGGAGGAAACACCATATATTTT	CASIRGGNTIYF
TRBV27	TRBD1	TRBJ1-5	TGTGCCAGCAGTTGGGGACAGGGCCATCAGCCCCAGCATTTT	CASSWGQGHQPQHF
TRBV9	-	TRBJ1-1	TGTGCCAGCAGCGTTGGCGGTTCGAACACTGAAGCTTTCTTT	CASSVGGSNTEAFF
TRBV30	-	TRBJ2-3	TGTGCCTGGAGTGTATATGGGCAGTTTAGCACAGATACGCAGTATTTT	CAWSVYGQFSTDTQYF
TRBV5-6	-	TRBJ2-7	TGTGCCAGCAGCTTGGGTGCAGACTTCTACGAGCAGTACTTC	CASSLGADFYEQYF
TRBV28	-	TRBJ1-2	TGTGCCAGCAGGACGGGTACACTGAAGGGCTACACCTTC	CASRTGTLKGYTF
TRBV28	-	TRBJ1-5	TGTGCCAGCAGTTTAGGGTTGAGGGGGAGGGACAATCAGCCCCAGCATTTT	CASSLGLRGRDNQPQHF
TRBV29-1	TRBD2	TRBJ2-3	TGCAGCGTGGGGAGACTAGCGGGAGCGGATACGCAGTATTTT	CSVGRLAGADTQYF
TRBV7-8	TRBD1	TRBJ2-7	TGTGCCAGCAGCCCTCGGGACAGGGTCTACGAGCAGTACTTC	CASSPRDRVYEQYF
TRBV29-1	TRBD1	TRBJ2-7	TGCAGCGGGGGCAGACAGGGTCCCCACGAGCAGTACTTC	CSGGRQGPHEQYF
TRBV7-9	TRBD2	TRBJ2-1	TGTGCCAGCAGCCTCCGGAGACTAGCGGAGCTACCTAACAATGAGCAGTTCTTC	CASSLRRLAELPNNEQFF
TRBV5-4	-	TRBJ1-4	TGTGCCAGCAGCCTCCATAGTGGTGAAAAACTGTTTTTT	CASSLHSGEKLFF
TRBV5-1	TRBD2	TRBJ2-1	TGCGCCAGCAGCTTGGGAACTAGCGGGAGTACTGAGCAGTTCTTC	CASSLGTSGSTEQFF
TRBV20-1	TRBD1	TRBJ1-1	TGCAGTGCAGGGACAGTTGAAGCTTTCTTT	CSAGTVEAFF
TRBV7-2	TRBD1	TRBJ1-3	TGTGCCAGCAGCTACGGGACAGGACTCTCTGGAAACACCATATATTTT	CASSYGTGLSGNTIYF